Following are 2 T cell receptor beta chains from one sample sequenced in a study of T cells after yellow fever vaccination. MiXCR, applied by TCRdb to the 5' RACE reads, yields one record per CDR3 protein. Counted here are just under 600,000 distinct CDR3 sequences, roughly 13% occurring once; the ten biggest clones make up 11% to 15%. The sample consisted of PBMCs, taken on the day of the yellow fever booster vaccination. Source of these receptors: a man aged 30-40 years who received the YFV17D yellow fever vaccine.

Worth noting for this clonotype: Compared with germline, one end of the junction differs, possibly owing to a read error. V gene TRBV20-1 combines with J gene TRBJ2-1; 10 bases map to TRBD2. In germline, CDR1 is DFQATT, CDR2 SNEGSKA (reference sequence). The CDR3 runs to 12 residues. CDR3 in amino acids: CSAIRNSGRKAF. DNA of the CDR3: TGCAGTGCTATAAGAAATAGCGGGAGGAAGGCCTTC.

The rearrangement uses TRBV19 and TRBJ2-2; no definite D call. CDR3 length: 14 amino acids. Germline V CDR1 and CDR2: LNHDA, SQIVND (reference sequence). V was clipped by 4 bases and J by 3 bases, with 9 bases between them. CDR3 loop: CASSTVVDTGELFF. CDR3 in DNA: TGTGCCAGTAGTACGGTCGTTGACACCGGGGAGCTGTTTTTT.